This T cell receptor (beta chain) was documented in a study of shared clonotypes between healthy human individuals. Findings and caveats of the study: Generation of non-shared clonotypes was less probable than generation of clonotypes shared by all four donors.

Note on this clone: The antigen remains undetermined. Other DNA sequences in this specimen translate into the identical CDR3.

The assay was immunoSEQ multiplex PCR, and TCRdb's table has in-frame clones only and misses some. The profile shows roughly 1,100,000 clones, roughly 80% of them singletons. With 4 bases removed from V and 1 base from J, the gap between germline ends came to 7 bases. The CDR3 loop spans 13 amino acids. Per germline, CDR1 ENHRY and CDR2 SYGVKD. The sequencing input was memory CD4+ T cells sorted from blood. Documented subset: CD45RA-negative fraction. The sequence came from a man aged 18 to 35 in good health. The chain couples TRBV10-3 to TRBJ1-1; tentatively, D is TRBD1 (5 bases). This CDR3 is CAISAQENTEAFF. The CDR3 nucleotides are TGTGCCATCAGTGCACAGGAGAACACTGAAGCTTTCTTT.